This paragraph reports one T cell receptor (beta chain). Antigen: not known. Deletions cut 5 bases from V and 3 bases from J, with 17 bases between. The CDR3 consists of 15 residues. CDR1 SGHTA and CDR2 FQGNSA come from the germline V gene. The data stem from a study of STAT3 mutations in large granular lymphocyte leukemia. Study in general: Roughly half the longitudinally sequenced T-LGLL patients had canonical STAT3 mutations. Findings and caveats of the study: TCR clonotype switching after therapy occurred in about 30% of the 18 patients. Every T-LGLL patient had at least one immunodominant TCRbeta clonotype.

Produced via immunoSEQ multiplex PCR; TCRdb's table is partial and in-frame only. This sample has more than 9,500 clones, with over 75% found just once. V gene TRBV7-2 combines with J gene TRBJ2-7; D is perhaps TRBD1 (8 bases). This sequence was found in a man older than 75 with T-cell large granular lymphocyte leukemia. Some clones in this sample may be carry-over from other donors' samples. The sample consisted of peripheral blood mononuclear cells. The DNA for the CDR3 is TGTGCCAGCAGCCAACAGACAGGGGAGGGCTACGAGCAGTACTTC. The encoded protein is CASSQQTGEGYEQYF.